These 23 T cell receptor delta chains were all obtained from the same sample, sequenced in a study of Vδ1+ human thymocytes. Study observations and caveats: Thymic TRG and TRD repertoires appeared highly polyclonal, with Gaussian CDR3 length distributions.

The template was reverse-transcribed extracted RNA. Pooled V-gene forward primers with one constant-region reverse primer generated the CDR3 amplicons by multiplex PCR. With CATT, TCRdb re-called clones from the multiplex PCR reads. The sample consists of tens of thousands of delta-chain clones, 29% of them appearing once. These TCRs are of unknown antigen specificity. The sample taken for sequencing was Vdelta1+ gamma-delta thymocytes from the thymus. The subset here: FACS-sorted CD3+ TCRalphabeta- TCRVdelta1+ TCRVdelta2- thymocytes. Receptors originate from a boy under two years old who had congenital heart surgery.

This clone was seen many times. The chain links TRDV1 to TRDJ1; 10 bases fit TRDD3. Germline V gene sequence: CDR1 TSWWSYY, CDR2 QGS. The CDR3 is 20 amino acids. V was pared by 4 bases and J by 3 bases, with 20 bases of the junction left unmatched. This CDR3 is CALGGAQYWGIFDCSDKLIF. DNA of the CDR3: TGTGCTCTTGGGGGAGCCCAGTACTGGGGGATTTTCGACTGTTCCGATAAACTCATCTTT.

The chain joins TRDV1 to TRDJ1; 7 bases agree with TRDD3. CDR3 length: 24 amino acids. Germline V lookup: CDR1 TSWWSYY, CDR2 QGS. The V and J ends lost 2 bases and 0 bases, in that order; junction bases with no gene match: 30. CDR3 coding DNA: TGTGCTCTTGGGGAAGGTCTCCTCCTTGGGCCTTTGCTGGGGGTATTCCCGTACACCGATAAACTCATCTTT. Amino acid sequence: CALGEGLLLGPLLGVFPYTDKLIF.

The J gene is TRDJ1, the V gene TRDV1; 7 nucleotides align to TRDD2. Germline CDR1 TSWWSYY, CDR2 QGS. The CDR3 has 19 amino acids. With V trimmed by 2 bases and J by 6 bases, 21 bases remained unmatched. The CDR3 sequence is CALGEDLFLQGCLVNKLIF. Here the CDR3 DNA reads TGTGCTCTTGGGGAAGACCTATTCCTACAGGGGTGCCTGGTGAATAAACTCATCTTT.

This clone has only a few counts. V gene TRDV1 combines with J gene TRDJ1; TRDD3 might be the D (5 bases). Germline-derived CDR1 and CDR2 are TSWWSYY and QGS. The CDR3 has 17 amino acids. V dropped 4 bases and J dropped 0 bases, with 18 bases sitting between them. Here the CDR3 DNA reads TGTGCTCTTGGGGGGGGAAAGAAACCCTTTAACACCGATAAACTCATCTTT. This codes for CALGGGKKPFNTDKLIF.

A few counts support this clone. V and J are TRDV1 and TRDJ1; 13 bases are shared with TRDD3. In germline, CDR1 is TSWWSYY, CDR2 QGS. The J segment lost 0 bases and the V segment lost 4 bases, leaving 32 bases of the junction unmatched. CDR3 length: 26 amino acids. The CDR3 loop reads CALGGSFLRPFPLGDTYALYTDKLIF. The CDR3 nucleotides read TGTGCTCTTGGGGGGTCCTTCCTACGTCCATTCCCACTGGGGGATACGTATGCTTTGTACACCGATAAACTCATCTTT.

The gene calls are TRDV1 and TRDJ1; 8 bases are shared with TRDD3. This CDR3 spans 19 amino acids. Losses at the gene ends were 5 bases for V and 5 bases for J; bases not matched to a gene: 22. Germline loops: CDR1 TSWWSYY, CDR2 QGS. CDR3 amino acids: CALGPSPRSSGGISDKLIF. The DNA of the CDR3 is TGTGCTCTTGGGCCGTCACCTCGTAGCTCGGGGGGGATATCTGATAAACTCATCTTT.

V and J are TRDV1 and TRDJ1; D possibly corresponds to TRDD3 (6 bases). Germline values: CDR1 TSWWSYY, CDR2 QGS. This CDR3 is built from 18 residues. The V gene lost 4 bases and the J gene lost 1 base, with 22 bases spanning the gap. CDR3 coding DNA: TGTGCTCTTGGGGTTGTCTGGGGTATAGGGGAATCCACCGATAAACTCATCTTT. Its protein is CALGVVWGIGESTDKLIF.

The gene calls are TRDV1 and TRDJ1; unclear D gene. Trimming pared 2 bases from V and 1 base from J, leaving 17 bases between. The CDR3 has 17 residues. CDR1 TSWWSYY and CDR2 QGS come from the germline V gene. The DNA for the CDR3 is TGTGCTCTTGGGGAATTTTCTACCCTTTACCTCACCGATAAACTCATCTTT. As protein: CALGEFSTLYLTDKLIF.

This clone was picked up one time. A much larger clone is a single base away; this may be a read error. The chain employs TRDV2 and TRDJ1; 9 nucleotides agree with TRDD3. The CDR3 totals 15 residues. The V gene end was trimmed by 3 bases and the J gene end by 10 bases; junction bases not matched to a gene: 14. CDR1 is GEAIGNYY, CDR2 EKD, per germline. The chain's CDR3 is CACDSSWWGIALLIF. DNA for the CDR3: TGTGCCTGTGACTCTTCCTGGTGGGGGATAGCACTACTCATCTTT.

The V and J genes are TRDV1 and TRDJ1; 8 nucleotides line up with TRDD3. Germline CDR1 reads TSWWSYY; CDR2 reads QGS. The CDR3 runs 19 residues. The ends lost 1 base at V and 10 bases at J; junction bases unmatched: 23. This CDR3 is CALGEPPAFRVLGGVGLIF. In DNA form, the CDR3 reads TGTGCTCTTGGGGAACCCCCGGCCTTCCGCGTACTGGGGGGCGTCGGACTCATCTTT.

The chain links TRDV1 to TRDJ1; D call uncertain. Trimming pared 1 base from V and 11 bases from J, leaving 29 bases between. Germline-derived CDR1 and CDR2 are TSWWSYY and QGS. The CDR3 is 18 residues long. CDR3 sequence: CALGEHGDPPSAAIRLIF. Written as DNA, the CDR3 is TGTGCTCTTGGGGAACATGGAGATCCCCCCTCTGCAGCGATAAGGCTCATCTTT.

About this clone: The germline gene is not matched at one end of the junction; a read error may be the cause. V gene TRDV1 combines with J gene TRDJ1, with 7 bases matching TRDD3. CDR1 and CDR2 (germline): TSWWSYY, QGS. The CDR3 length is 19 residues. CDR3 sequence: CALGELPSPGGSTTNKLIF. CDR3 nucleotide sequence: TGTGCTCTTGGCGAACTGCCTAGTCCTGGGGGTTCCACTACCAATAAACTCATCTTT.

V and J are TRDV1 and TRDJ1; 8 positions agree with TRDD3. The V segment lost 2 bases and the J segment 6 bases; nucleotides outside the gene matches: 23. The CDR3 runs to 20 residues. The V gene's germline CDR1 is TSWWSYY and CDR2 QGS. The CDR3 is CALGEGGRYLRSGGSNKLIF. In DNA form, the CDR3 reads TGTGCTCTTGGGGAAGGCGGAAGGTACCTACGAAGTGGGGGATCGAATAAACTCATCTTT.

This clone is labeled medium-sized. The chain is built from TRDV2 and TRDJ1, with 13 bases that match TRDD3. The V and J ends lost 0 bases and 0 bases, in that order; junction bases with no gene match: 6. The CDR3 extends over 18 amino acids. Germline lookup yields CDR1 GEAIGNYY and CDR2 EKD. Written as DNA, the CDR3 is TGTGCCTGTGACACCGTGTACTGGGGGATACGGTACACCGATAAACTCATCTTT. Protein: CACDTVYWGIRYTDKLIF.

In its sample, this clone was seen once. A single base separates this from a much larger clone, so it may be a read error. The chain couples TRDV1 to TRDJ1, with TRDD2 as a possible D gene (5 bases). The V and J ends lost 1 base and 7 bases respectively, with 16 bases between them. Germline values: CDR1 TSWWSYY, CDR2 QGS. The CDR3 has 15 residues. The DNA for the CDR3 is TGTGCTCTTGGGGAACCCCTATTCCTCGGCGGTAAACTCATCTTT. Protein sequence: CALGEPLFLGGKLIF.

Of note for this clone: Mismatch with germline at one junction end may stem from a read error. This chain connects TRDV1 to TRDJ1; possible D gene TRDD3, 6 bases. The CDR3 has 19 amino acids. Germline CDR1 reads TSWWSYY; CDR2 reads QGS. The CDR3 is CAPGEEFGPTNPKRYKLIF. In DNA, the CDR3 is TGTGCTCCTGGGGAAGAGTTTGGCCCGACTAATCCTAAAAGGTATAAACTCATCTTT.

With respect to this clone: Other DNA sequences in the same sample also yield this CDR3. V and J are TRDV1 and TRDJ1, with a weak D call TRDD2 (5 bases). Between the trimmed V and J ends, which lost 9 bases and 1 base, there was a span of 30 bases. CDR1 and CDR2 from the germline V gene are TSWWSYY and QGS. This CDR3 region has 19 residues. CDR3 bases: TGTGCTCTAGGGAGTTCCCTACTCGGAGGGAGAACCCTCACCGATAAACTCATCTTT. Translating it yields CALGSSLLGGRTLTDKLIF.

In the case of this clone: A much larger clone differs from this one at a single base, so this may be a read error. At the DNA level, this CDR3 is encoded by other sequences in the same sample as well. The chain employs TRDV1 and TRDJ1, with no clear D. Trimming stripped 3 bases from V and 0 bases from J, with 23 bases between. Looked up from germline, CDR1 is TSWWSYY and CDR2 is QGS. The CDR3 extends over 19 amino acids. In nucleotides, the CDR3 is TGTGCTCTTGGGGAGTGCTATGGTGGTGGGACACTATACACCGATAAACTCATCTTT. As protein: CALGECYGGGTLYTDKLIF.

V gene TRDV1 combines with J gene TRDJ1, with 10 bases identical to TRDD3. The germline V gene has CDR1 TSWWSYY and CDR2 QGS. The CDR3 is 26 amino acids. V lost 3 bases and J lost 2; bases outside the gene matches: 36. The CDR3 here is CALGEPIPTPLLAGGYVGGITDKLIF. The DNA for the CDR3 is TGTGCTCTTGGGGAGCCTATTCCTACGCCCCTCCTTGCTGGGGGATATGTCGGAGGGATAACCGATAAACTCATCTTT.

With respect to this clone: This may stem from a read error, because a much larger clone lies one nucleotide away. The chain is built from TRDV1 and TRDJ1, with TRDD3 as a possible D gene (5 bases). Trimming cost V 0 bases and J 4 bases, with 15 bases left between them. CDR3 size: 16 residues. Germline CDR1 is TSWWSYY and CDR2 is QGS. The CDR3 nucleotides read TGTGCTCTTGGGGAACTTGTGGGGAGGGCTGGCGATAAACTCATCTTT. Translation gives CALGELVGRAGDKLIF.

This clone was detected ten times or more. V is TRDV1 and J is TRDJ1, with 8 bases that match TRDD3. This CDR3 has 15 residues. V shed 5 bases, J shed 4 bases, and the junction held 9 bases outside the gene matches. In germline, CDR1 is TSWWSYY, CDR2 QGS. CDR3 residues: CALGNVLGVYDKLIF. Written as DNA, the CDR3 is TGTGCTCTTGGGAACGTACTGGGGGTCTACGATAAACTCATCTTT.

This clone was observed a handful of times. The chain uses TRDV1 and TRDJ1; 10 bases agree with TRDD3. CDR1 is TSWWSYY and CDR2 is QGS in the germline V gene. J gave up 0 bases and V 2 bases, and 9 bases lay outside the gene matches. The CDR3 spans 18 residues. CDR3 DNA: TGTGCTCTTGGGGAAAAAAGTACTGGGGGATCCGACACCGATAAACTCATCTTT. Translated: CALGEKSTGGSDTDKLIF.

On this clone: This specimen includes other DNA sequences encoding the same CDR3. The genes are TRDV1 and TRDJ1; 12 bases match TRDD3. V shed 2 bases and J 5 bases; nucleotides not matched to a gene: 21. The CDR3 loop spans 21 amino acids. CDR1 is TSWWSYY, CDR2 QGS, per germline. This chain's CDR3 is CALGERTTLLGDTPRSDKLIF. CDR3 in DNA: TGTGCTCTTGGGGAAAGAACTACACTACTGGGGGATACTCCGAGGTCTGATAAACTCATCTTT.